This paragraph reports one T cell receptor beta chain. A few counts support this clonotype. It lacks a known antigen. Per-nucleotide qualities are absent, and no much larger clonotype sits a single base away. Based on the germline V gene, the CDR1 and CDR2 sequences are MGHRA and YSYEKL. V and J are truncated by 2 bases and 8 bases respectively, leaving an intervening sequence of 18 bases. The CDR3 runs 15 amino acids, cysteine and phenylalanine included. The kept DNA is CDR3 alone, 45 bases in frame from the first base. This entry belongs to a study of regulatory T cells in long-lasting Graves disease (dated by TCRdb to the early 2020s). About the investigation overall: In the newly diagnosed Graves' disease group, patients had been taking antithyroid drugs for less than 3 months. Patients with persistent Graves' disease were compared with patients with newly diagnosed Graves' disease using TCR sequencing and RNA sequencing of peripheral blood. The study took place in China and was registered as a clinical trial. A total of roughly 33 samples underwent TCR sequencing: about 13 from persistent and around 20 from newly diagnosed Graves' disease patients. Results the study describes overall, beyond this receptor: Compared with newly diagnosed patients, patients with persistent Graves' disease had lower TCR Shannon entropy and fewer highly expanded clones, which suggests clonal expansion. Persistent disease showed preferential use of TRBV28, TRBJ1-2 and TRBJ2-5, whereas newly diagnosed disease favored TRBV20-1 and TRBJ2-1. Only the TCR beta chain was sequenced and analyzed. A larger number of public clonotypes was shared among persistent patients (about 2,700) than among newly diagnosed patients (about 990). The authors acknowledged the small sample size as a limitation that may reduce accuracy. Peripheral blood alone was examined, since thyroid tissue, which constituted the primary lesion, could not be accessed.

Library construction relied on multiplex PCR. Instrument on record: Illumina HiSeq 4000. CDR3 regions were amplified by Arm-PCR with iRepertoire HTBI primers to construct TCR beta libraries. Before sequencing, the PCR products went through gel purification. As for the authors' bioinformatics: Gene usage analysis of CDR3 amino acid clonotypes relied on the 55 to 80 TRBV and fewer than 15 TRBJ segments identified across samples. COPE and FqMerger were used to merge filtered high-quality paired reads into contigs. BLAST was used to align contigs to the IMGT TRBV, TRBD and TRBJ reference genes, and CDR3 was defined following IMGT. Any clonotype with a frequency above 0.1% was counted as a highly expanded clone. Shannon entropy served as the measure of repertoire diversity, while the Gini coefficient captured V-J evenness. A clonotype found in more than one individual was treated as public. TCRdb's own reprocessing of the public reads used fastp at Q25 and MiXCR and kept productive beta chains. Every entry covers one CDR3 protein and lists the most common genes and DNA from its rows. The V and J calls shown here were made by TCRdb, not taken from the authors' results. For this sample the table gives fewer than 650,000 distinct CDR3 sequences, of which about 15% were detected only once. More than 10% of the sample comes from the top ten.

The time point label of this sample denotes: newly diagnosed GD, antithyroid drugs for less than 3 months. For both TCR sequencing and RNA sequencing, RNA was extracted from PBMCs using TRIzol. Graves' disease was diagnosed according to American Thyroid Association guidelines. The patients came from an endocrinology department in Xi'an, China. From each patient, approximately 9.9 milliliters of peripheral blood was collected into an EDTA anticoagulant tube. Ficoll Paque Plus density gradient separation was used to isolate PBMCs, and no further T cell sorting was done. An Agilent 2100 Bioanalyzer and agarose gel were used to check RNA quality, while a NanoDrop 2000 measured RNA concentration. These data were likewise used in another study, on T cells in Graves' hyperthyroidism and ophthalmopathy. The second source states: Graves' hyperthyroidism was defined as stable when no progression to ophthalmopathy occurred over 18 months of follow-up. Hyperthyroidism patients were aged 18 to 65 years and newly diagnosed, with disease duration of less than 2 months. Patients with uncontrolled infections, other autoimmune diseases, pregnancy or lactation were excluded. Diagnoses were established on the basis of clinical symptoms, serum thyroxine and TRAb, thyroid ultrasound, and orbital computed tomography. The first round of RT-PCR for the TCR CDR3 was performed with the HTBI primer set and the Qiagen OneStep RT-PCR kit. Most expanded thyroid clonotypes (frequency above 0.001) were also detected in blood, suggesting blood repertoires may reflect thyroid immune responses. A model built on a 13 V-J signature distinguished ophthalmopathy from stable hyperthyroidism, reaching over 85% sensitivity and about 81% specificity in cross-validation and 80%/75% in testing. In validation, the model predicted progression to ophthalmopathy with approximately 70% sensitivity and 72% to 75% specificity, a median of roughly seven months before onset. A discovery cohort of around 98 patients, approximately 45 with Graves' ophthalmopathy and roughly 59 with stable Graves' hyperthyroidism, was used to find distinguishing TCR V-J signatures. Prospective prediction of ophthalmopathy was tested in an independent validation cohort consisting of roughly 20 hyperthyroidism patients and approximately 16 patients who later progressed to ophthalmopathy. The roughly 94 discovery patients were randomly split 7:3 into training and test sets. In about 6 Graves' hyperthyroidism patients, the study also compared T-cell repertoires from thyroid tissue with T-cell repertoires from blood. Once sampling was done, hyperthyroidism patients were given methimazole at a starting dose of 30 mg daily, whereas ophthalmopathy patients were given high-dose intravenous methylprednisolone. Libraries were constructed in a second round of multiplex PCR, after which size selection and purification were performed. Libraries were sequenced paired-end with 100 bp reads on an Illumina HiSeq2000. SOAPnuke was used to process the raw data, with reads discarded if the reads contained adapters or uncalled bases, had a mean Phred below 15, or lacked an exact constant-primer or identifier match. COPE v1.2.5 was used to merge high-quality paired reads, and clonotypes were defined as unique nucleotide sequences. Clonotypes were aligned to IMGT TRBV, TRBD and TRBJ reference segments using MiTCR v1.1. The analysis included only V-J combinations with a frequency above 0.0001, which together covered over 98% of the repertoires. A TCS score was defined as the ratio between F50 (clonal expansion) and ExV (chaos), using BLOSUM62-based TCRdist between CDR3 peptides within each V-J. Welch's t-statistics and random forest reduced roughly 540 V-J features to 10 to 15, which were used in a naive Bayes classifier (R e1071). Sample size was not statistically predetermined, and investigators were not blinded to group allocation. The paper describes TCR Vbeta CDR3 sequencing of roughly 130 peripheral blood samples, made up of 43 ophthalmopathy patients, some 80 hyperthyroidism patients and some 17 progressor patients.

The source was peripheral blood mononuclear cells (PBMCs), collected at new diagnosis, from a patient treated with antithyroid drugs. The TCR comes from a man aged 18 to 29 with Graves disease. Donor details come from another sample of the same person, matched by shared clones. Recombination linked TRBV4-1 to TRBJ1-1; the best D guess is TRBD1, with 5 bases matching. This receptor carries the CDR3 CASSQPLGRDVEAFF. In nucleotide form, the sequence is TGCGCCAGCAGCCAACCTTTGGGCAGGGACGTCGAAGCTTTCTTT.